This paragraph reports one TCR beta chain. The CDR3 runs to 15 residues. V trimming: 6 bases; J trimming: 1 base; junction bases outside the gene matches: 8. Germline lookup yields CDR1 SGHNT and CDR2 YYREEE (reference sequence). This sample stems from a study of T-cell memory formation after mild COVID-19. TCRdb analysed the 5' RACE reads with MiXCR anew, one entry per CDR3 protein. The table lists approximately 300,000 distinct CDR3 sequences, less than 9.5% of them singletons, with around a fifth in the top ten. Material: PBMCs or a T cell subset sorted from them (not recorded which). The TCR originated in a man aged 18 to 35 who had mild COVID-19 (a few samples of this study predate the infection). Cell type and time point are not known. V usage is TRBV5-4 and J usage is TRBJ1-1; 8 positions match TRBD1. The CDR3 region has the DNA TGTGCCAGCACCGCTCGGGACAGGCAGAACACTGAAGCTTTCTTT. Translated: CASTARDRQNTEAFF.